This T cell receptor beta chain is from a study of blood T cells in healthy people across ages. V shed 6 bases and J shed 4 bases, with 16 bases lying between them. There are 14 residues in the CDR3. Germline CDR1 and CDR2: DFQATT and SNEGSKA (reference sequence). Collection of ten milliliters of peripheral blood was performed for each donor. A J-beta primer mix and a sample-barcoded 5' primer were used in a second PCR of roughly 6 to 11 cycles. A template-switch adaptor that had 12 random nucleotides put a tag on each cDNA molecule. One entry per CDR3 protein, called by TCRdb with MiXCR from the 5' RACE reads. The data hold about 970,000 distinct CDR3 sequences, with 51% observed a single time.

This sequence was found in a woman aged 55-69 years in good health. The source material was blood. The chain is built from TRBV20-1 and TRBJ1-3; D might be TRBD1 (6 bases). The DNA for the CDR3 is TGCAGTGCCACGGACAGCCTCCTCGGAAACACCATATATTTT. Translated, it gives CSATDSLLGNTIYF.